This TCR beta chain comes out of a study of shared clonotypes between healthy human individuals. Study background: Donors, aged 18 to 49, were two women and a few men. Study-wide findings and caveats: What naive subsets generally showed was a larger estimated richness than memory subsets showed.

This clone was seen only once. Its antigen is still unknown. The repertoire was sequenced with immunoSEQ multiplex PCR; TCRdb's copy has only in-frame clones and lacks some. The sample has 2 million to 2.5 million clones, around 93% seen once. Germline values: CDR1 SGHRS, CDR2 YFSETQ. This CDR3 region has 16 residues. Trimming pared 0 bases from V and 7 bases from J, leaving 19 bases between. Material for sequencing was naive CD4+ T cells from PBMCs. Subset reported: CD45RA+ positively selected. The rearrangement joins TRBV5-1 to TRBJ2-5; no firm D call. The receptor's source is a man aged 18 to 30 in good health. Some clones in this sample may be carry-over from other donors' samples. CDR3 amino acids: CASSLVGAAGERTQYF. CDR3 in DNA: TGCGCCAGCAGCTTGGTTGGTGCTGCTGGAGAACGGACCCAGTACTTC.